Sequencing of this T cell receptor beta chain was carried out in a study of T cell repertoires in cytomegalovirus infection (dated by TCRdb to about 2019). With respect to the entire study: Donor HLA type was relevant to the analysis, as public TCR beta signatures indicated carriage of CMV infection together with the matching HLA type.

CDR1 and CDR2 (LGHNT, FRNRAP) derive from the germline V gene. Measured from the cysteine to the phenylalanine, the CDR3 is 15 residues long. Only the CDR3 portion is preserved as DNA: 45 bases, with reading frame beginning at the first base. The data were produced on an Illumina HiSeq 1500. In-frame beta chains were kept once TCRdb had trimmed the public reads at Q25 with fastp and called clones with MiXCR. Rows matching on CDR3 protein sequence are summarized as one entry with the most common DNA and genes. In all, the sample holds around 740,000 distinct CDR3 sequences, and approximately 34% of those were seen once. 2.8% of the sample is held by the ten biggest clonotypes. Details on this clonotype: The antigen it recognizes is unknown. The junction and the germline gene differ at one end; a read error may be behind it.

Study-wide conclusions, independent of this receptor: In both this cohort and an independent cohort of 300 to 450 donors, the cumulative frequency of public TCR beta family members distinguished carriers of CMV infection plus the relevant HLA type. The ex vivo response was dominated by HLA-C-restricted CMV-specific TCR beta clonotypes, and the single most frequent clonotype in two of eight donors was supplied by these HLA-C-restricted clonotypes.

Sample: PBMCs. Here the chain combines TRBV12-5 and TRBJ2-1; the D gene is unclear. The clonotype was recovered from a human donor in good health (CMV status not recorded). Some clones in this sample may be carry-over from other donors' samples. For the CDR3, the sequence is CASGPRLDGFNEKFF. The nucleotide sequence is TGTGCTAGTGGTCCCCGCCTTGACGGGTTCAATGAGAAGTTCTTC.